The rows below give T cell receptor beta chains drawn from one sample of a study of CD8 T cells in Susac syndrome. TCRdb reprocessed the immunoSEQ multiplex PCR reads with MiXCR, giving one entry per CDR3 protein. Of about 250,000 distinct CDR3 sequences listed, 80% to 95% are singletons. The source material was CD4+ T cells from PBMCs. The receptor source for this set is a human donor with multiple sclerosis. CDR3s include the opening cysteine and the closing phenylalanine or tryptophan. The order of the fields is D gene, J gene, clone size, V gene, CDR3 DNA, CDR3 protein. A D gene is named only where the DNA matches it firmly. Clone size appears in some rows only: once, few, many, or a class for an expanded clone.

-,TRBJ1-4,-,TRBV18,TGTGCCAGCTCACCACAGGGCCAAACTAATGAAAAACTGTTTTTT,CASSPQGQTNEKLFF
TRBD2,TRBJ2-3,-,TRBV27,TGTGCCAGCAGTTTCACCGGGACTAGCGGGAGGGCAGATACGCAGTATTTT,CASSFTGTSGRADTQYF
TRBD2,TRBJ2-2,-,TRBV28,TGTGCCAGCACCGCACTAGCGGCAAACACCGGGGAGCTGTTTTTT,CASTALAANTGELFF
-,TRBJ2-3,-,TRBV18,TGTGCCAGCTCACCAGCGCCCCGGGATACGCAGTATTTT,CASSPAPRDTQYF
-,TRBJ1-3,-,TRBV2,TGTGCCAGCACCTGGGGCAGTTTAATCTCTGGAAACACCATATATTTT,CASTWGSLISGNTIYF
-,TRBJ1-2,-,TRBV6-1,TGTGCCAGCAGACTGCTGACAGCCTCCACTGGCTACACCTTC,CASRLLTASTGYTF
-,TRBJ2-4,-,TRBV2,TGTGCCAGCAGTGATGACAGGTTGGGGGCTGCCAAAAACATTCAGTACTTC,CASSDDRLGAAKNIQYF
-,TRBJ2-5,-,TRBV29-1,TGCAGCGTTGCCAGGACAATCAGGGGGGGGACCCAGTACTTC,CSVARTIRGGTQYF
TRBD1,TRBJ2-3,-,TRBV5-4,TGTGCCAGCAGTTGGGACAGGGCCTCAGATACGCAGTATTTT,CASSWDRASDTQYF
-,TRBJ2-7,-,TRBV25-1,TGTGCCAGCAGTGGACGGCAGAGCTCCTACGAGCAGTACTTC,CASSGRQSSYEQYF
-,TRBJ2-1,-,TRBV20-1,TGCAGTGCCCCATTTGGGCCCAAGGGGAGCTCCTACAATGAGCAGTTCTTC,CSAPFGPKGSSYNEQFF
-,TRBJ2-3,-,TRBV15,TGTGCCACCAGCAGAGATCCAGGGGCGGCAGATACGCAGTATTTT,CATSRDPGAADTQYF
-,TRBJ2-3,-,TRBV3-1,TGTGCCAGCAGCCAAGGACTCCCTGGCCCAGATACGCAGTATTTT,CASSQGLPGPDTQYF
-,TRBJ1-4,-,TRBV7-2,TGTGCCAGCAGCATGCAGGGTAGAAGTCTGGGAAAACTGTTTTTT,CASSMQGRSLGKLFF
-,TRBJ1-6,once,TRBV2,TGTGCCAGCAGTGAAGATGGCGGGACCAATTCACCCCTCCACTTT,CASSEDGGTNSPLHF
-,TRBJ1-2,-,TRBV3-1,TGTGCCAGCAGCCCCAACCCGGGGCGATATGGCTACACCTTC,CASSPNPGRYGYTF
-,TRBJ2-5,-,TRBV4-1,TGCGCCAGCAGTTGGACTCGGCAAGAGACCCAGTACTTC,CASSWTRQETQYF
TRBD1,TRBJ2-7,-,TRBV6-6,TGTGCCAGCAGTTACCCTTCGGGACAGGAAATAGGCGAGCAGTACTTC,CASSYPSGQEIGEQYF
-,TRBJ2-7,-,TRBV5-6,TGTGCCAGCATCAGCAGGATCTCCTACGGGCAGTACTTC,CASISRISYGQYF
TRBD1,TRBJ2-7,once,TRBV20-1,TGCAGTGCTAGAGATCCCGGGACAGGGAATATGTACGAGCAGTACTTC,CSARDPGTGNMYEQYF
-,TRBJ2-3,-,TRBV10-3,TGTGCCATCAACCGGGACCAGGTCGATACGCAGTATTTT,CAINRDQVDTQYF
-,TRBJ1-5,-,TRBV23-1,TGCGCCAGCAGTCAATCCTGGCTGGGCACCAATAGCAATCAGCCCCAGCATTTT,CASSQSWLGTNSNQPQHF
-,TRBJ2-5,-,TRBV9,TGTGCCAGCAGCGGGGGGGGCAGAGTCCAAGAGACCCAGTACTTC,CASSGGGRVQETQYF
TRBD2,TRBJ2-5,-,TRBV10-3,TGTGCCACCGGACTAGCGGGGGACCAAGAGACCCAGTACTTC,CATGLAGDQETQYF
TRBD1,TRBJ1-5,few,TRBV20-1,TGCAGTGCTAGAGGGGACAGAGGCAATCAGCCCCAGCATTTT,CSARGDRGNQPQHF
-,TRBJ2-7,-,TRBV28,TGTGCCAGCGGTGTGGTTAATACCTACGAGCAGTACTTC,CASGVVNTYEQYF
TRBD2,TRBJ2-3,-,TRBV13,TGTGCCAGCAGGAAACTAGCGGGGGCCGTCCAGCGGGATACGCAGTATTTT,CASRKLAGAVQRDTQYF
-,TRBJ2-2,-,TRBV12-3/TRBV12-4,TGTGCCAGCAGTCCCGGGACACTCGCGAACACCGGGGAGCTGCTTTTT,CASSPGTLANTGELLF